A single sample is the source of the 29 T cell receptor beta chains below, sequenced in a study of T cells in Graves' hyperthyroidism and ophthalmopathy. Researchers amplified the TCR beta CDR3 regions from RNA transcripts. The study used the HTBI primer set for a first-round RT-PCR of the TCR CDR3. TCRdb called the multiplex PCR reads again in MiXCR, with one record for every CDR3 protein. Here the sample spans hundreds of thousands of distinct CDR3 sequences, under 30% being singletons. Sequenced: blood. These receptors came from a man in his forties with Graves' hyperthyroidism that later progressed to Graves' ophthalmopathy.

This clonotype was seen many times. The chain couples TRBV11-1 to TRBJ1-1; D gene uncertain. Germline CDR1 is SGHAT and CDR2 is FQDESV (reference sequence). This CDR3 comprises 16 residues. The V and J ends lost 1 base and 4 bases respectively, with 16 bases between them. The CDR3 bases are TGTGCCAGCAGCTTAGAAGGTCAAAAACTGGTCACTGAAGCTTTCTTT. Protein sequence: CASSLEGQKLVTEAFF.

Ten or more counts support this clonotype. V gene TRBV6-5 combines with J gene TRBJ2-7, with TRBD2 identical over 8 bases. The V gene's germline CDR1 is MNHEY and CDR2 SVGAGI. Trimming at V came to 2 bases and at J to 0 bases, leaving 9 bases not matched to a gene. The CDR3 sequence is 17 residues long. CDR3 loop: CASSYLGSGEISYEQYF. CDR3 nucleotides: TGTGCCAGCAGTTACCTTGGTAGCGGGGAAATCTCCTACGAGCAGTACTTC.

This clonotype showed up many times. The V call is TRBV12-3 or TRBV12-4, the J call TRBJ1-6, with no clear D. The ends were cut back, 5 bases at V and 10 bases at J, with 12 bases in the middle. The CDR3 totals 13 residues. CDR3 amino acids: CASSPLGGSPLHF. The DNA of the CDR3 is TGTGCCAGCAGTCCATTAGGCGGATCACCCCTCCACTTT.

The CDR3 is CASSATGPDGYGYTF. The CDR3 region has the DNA TGTGCCAGCAGTGCCACCGGACCTGACGGATATGGCTACACCTTC. V usage is TRBV6-1 and J usage is TRBJ1-2; no clear D gene. The V end lost 4 bases, the J end lost 5 bases, and 17 bases lay between the germline ends. Germline assignment: CDR1 MNHNS and CDR2 SASEGT. The CDR3 sequence is 15 residues long.

This clonotype was picked up many times. The chain joins TRBV11-2 to TRBJ1-1; D is unresolved. V lost 0 bases to trimming and J lost 1 base, with 6 bases between them. Germline V gives CDR1 SGHAT, CDR2 FQNNGV. The CDR3 is 14 residues long. CDR3 amino acids: CASSLEPENTEAFF. The CDR3 DNA follows: TGTGCCAGCAGCTTAGAGCCGGAGAACACTGAAGCTTTCTTT.

There are many counts of this clonotype. The gene calls are TRBV2 and TRBJ1-3, with 8 bases matching TRBD1. The CDR3 consists of 16 residues. Per germline, CDR1 SNHLY and CDR2 FYNNEI. The V segment lost 6 bases and the J segment 0 bases; nucleotides outside the gene matches: 7. CDR3 region: CASRAGTGFSGNTIYF. CDR3 DNA sequence: TGTGCCAGCAGAGCCGGGACAGGATTCTCTGGAAACACCATATATTTT.

This clonotype was seen ten or more times. The genes are TRBV7-9 and TRBJ1-1, with D unresolved. Germline V gene lookup returns CDR1 SEHNR and CDR2 FQNEAQ (reference sequence). The CDR3 runs 14 residues. V lost 3 bases to trimming and J lost 0 bases, with 8 bases between them. Here the CDR3 DNA reads TGTGCCAGCAGCTTCAATCCCATGAACACTGAAGCTTTCTTT. It specifies CASSFNPMNTEAFF.

This clonotype was counted ten times or more. The chain carries TRBV11-2 and TRBJ2-2, with 8 bases that match TRBD1. Germline CDR1 and CDR2: SGHAT and FQNNGV. The CDR3 sequence is 15 residues long. J gave up 7 bases and V 2 bases, and 6 bases lay outside the gene matches. As DNA, the CDR3 is TGTGCCAGCAGCTTACTGGACAGGGCTAACGGGGAGCTGTTTTTT. Translated, it gives CASSLLDRANGELFF. The variable domain in full, completed from reference TRBV11-2 and TRBJ2-2, reads EAGVAQSPRYKIIEKRQSVAFWCNPISGHATLYWYQQILGQGPKLLIQFQNNGVVDDSQLPKDRFSAERLKGVDSTLKIQPAKLEDSAVYLCASSLLDRANGELFFGEGSRLTVL.

This clonotype has ten or more counts. The chain uses TRBV5-6 and TRBJ1-1; the D is unclear. The CDR3 is made up of 14 amino acids. Germline V CDR1 and CDR2: SGHDT, YYEEEE. The V end lost 0 bases, the J end lost 4 bases, and 10 bases lay between the germline ends. The CDR3: CASSLVMVGTEAFF. The CDR3 nucleotides are TGTGCCAGCAGCTTGGTTATGGTCGGCACTGAAGCTTTCTTT.

The chain recombines TRBV14 with TRBJ1-1; D uncertain. V was pared by 3 bases and J by 9 bases, with 14 bases between. CDR3 length: 13 amino acids. CDR1 is SGHDN, CDR2 FVKESK, per germline. CDR3 sequence (DNA): TGTGCCAGCAGCCAGGGAGGGAGGGATAAAGCTTTCTTT. Translation gives CASSQGGRDKAFF.

This clonotype was recorded at least ten times. Written as DNA, the CDR3 is TGCGCCAGCAGCTTGGCTCTGGGGGACACTGAAGCTTTCTTT. It is translated as CASSLALGDTEAFF. The rearrangement links TRBV5-1 to TRBJ1-1; a possible D gene is TRBD1 (5 bases). V was trimmed by 0 bases and J by 3 bases, leaving 9 bases between them. Germline V lookup: CDR1 SGHRS, CDR2 YFSETQ. There are 14 residues in the CDR3.

J is TRBJ2-1 and V is TRBV9; unclear D gene. Germline V gene sequence: CDR1 SGDLS, CDR2 YYNGEE. Deletions cut 4 bases from V and 10 bases from J, with 12 bases between. The CDR3 has 12 residues. In nucleotides, the CDR3 is TGTGCCAGCAGCCCCAGCCCCTCCGAGCAGTTCTTC. Translating it yields CASSPSPSEQFF.

This clonotype was seen ten or more times. This chain connects TRBV7-2 to TRBJ2-5; a possible D gene is TRBD2 (6 bases). Trimming cost V 2 bases and J 2 bases, with 27 bases left between them. This CDR3 comprises 20 residues. CDR1 and CDR2 from the germline V gene are SGHTA and FQGNSA. This CDR3 is CASSLRPPARRGTLQETQYF. The CDR3 DNA reads TGTGCCAGCAGCTTACGCCCTCCGGCTAGACGGGGGACCTTACAAGAGACCCAGTACTTC.

This clonotype was observed many times. The genes are TRBV19 and TRBJ2-7; 9 nucleotides match TRBD1. Germline values: CDR1 LNHDA, CDR2 SQIVND (reference sequence). The CDR3 loop spans 15 amino acids. The V and J ends lost 5 bases and 2 bases, in that order; junction bases with no gene match: 7. This CDR3 is CASSSSTGGPYEQYF. As DNA, the CDR3 is TGTGCCAGTAGTTCGTCGACAGGGGGTCCCTACGAGCAGTACTTC.

This clonotype has at least ten counts. V is TRBV2 and J is TRBJ2-7; possibly TRBD1 for D (6 bases). Looked up from germline, CDR1 is SNHLY and CDR2 is FYNNEI. With 5 bases removed from V and 3 bases from J, the gap between germline ends came to 14 bases. CDR3 size: 14 residues. The CDR3, as DNA: TGTGCCAGCAGTCTTACAGGGTCATTCTACGAGCAGTACTTC. Translation: CASSLTGSFYEQYF.

V is TRBV6-2 or TRBV6-3 and J is TRBJ1-5, with D possibly matching TRBD1 (5 bases). There are 16 residues in the CDR3. The germline V gene encodes CDR1 MNHEY and CDR2 SVGEGT. The ends were cut back, 7 bases at V and 2 bases at J, with 18 bases in the middle. The CDR3 bases are TGTGCCAGCAATTTTAAGCAGGGTGTCGGCAATCAGCCCCAGCATTTT. As protein: CASNFKQGVGNQPQHF.

This clonotype has a single count. The CDR3 DNA reads TGTGCCTGGAAGCAGGCTTACTCTGGAAACACCATATATTTT. Translation: CAWKQAYSGNTIYF. The chain couples TRBV30 to TRBJ1-3; unclear D gene. Trimming shortened V by 4 bases and J by 0 bases, and 10 bases separated the two germline ends. This CDR3 contains 14 residues. Looked up from germline, CDR1 is GTSNPN and CDR2 is SVGIG (reference sequence).

CDR3 DNA: TGTGCCAGTCGTTCCATCGGGGACAAGCAAGAGACCCAGTACTTC. Translation: CASRSIGDKQETQYF. This sequence joins TRBV6-2 or TRBV6-3 and TRBJ2-5; the D gene is possibly TRBD1 (6 bases). Per germline, CDR1 MNHEY and CDR2 SVGEGT. CDR3 length: 15 residues. Trimming took 9 bases from V and 2 from J, leaving 19 bases between them.

This clonotype was picked up many times. The chain couples TRBV6-2 or TRBV6-3 to TRBJ1-2, with no clear D. Germline CDR1 MNHEY, CDR2 SVGEGT. CDR3 length: 13 residues. Trimming cost V 6 bases and J 4 bases, with 12 bases left between them. Here the CDR3 DNA reads TGTGCCAGCAGCTTCGGACGGCTCTATGGCTACACCTTC. This encodes CASSFGRLYGYTF.

This clonotype came up many times. This chain connects TRBV4-1 to TRBJ1-2; 9 bases agree with TRBD1. There are 18 residues in the CDR3. Germline V lookup: CDR1 MGHRA, CDR2 YSYEKL. J gave up 7 bases and V 4 bases, and 19 bases lay outside the gene matches. Here the CDR3 DNA reads TGCGCCAGCAGCCGACAACCGAGGGGACAGGGAGCCGAGAGTGGCTACACCTTC. Its translation is CASSRQPRGQGAESGYTF.

Ten or more counts support this clonotype. A single base separates this from a much larger clone, so it may be a read error. The chain employs TRBV12-3 or TRBV12-4 and TRBJ2-2; the match to TRBD2 covers 14 bases. V was clipped by 5 bases and J by 9 bases; unmatched bases: 17. This CDR3 comprises 19 residues. Written as DNA, the CDR3 is TGTGCCAGCAGTCTAGGTCCCCCGGGACTAGCGGGAGTATATAGGGAGCTGTTTTTT. Encoded protein: CASSLGPPGLAGVYRELFF.

The genes are TRBV20-1 and TRBJ2-5; D tentatively reads TRBD1 or TRBD2 (5 bases each). V lost 2 bases and J 2 bases, leaving 6 bases between the germline ends. Germline loops: CDR1 DFQATT, CDR2 SNEGSKA (reference sequence). This CDR3 spans 12 amino acids. CDR3 amino acids: CSARWGQETQYF. DNA of the CDR3: TGCAGTGCTAGATGGGGGCAAGAGACCCAGTACTTC.

There are many counts of this clonotype. V is TRBV9 and J is TRBJ1-5; tentatively, D is TRBD1 (5 bases). CDR3 length equals 14 residues. CDR1 SGDLS and CDR2 YYNGEE come from the germline V gene. Trimming pared 3 bases from V and 3 bases from J, leaving 10 bases between. Here the CDR3 reads CASSDTGHNQPQHF. For the CDR3, the DNA is TGTGCCAGCAGCGATACAGGTCACAATCAGCCCCAGCATTTT.

This clonotype appeared many times. V and J are TRBV5-6 and TRBJ2-7, with 8 bases that match TRBD2. Germline CDR1 SGHDT, CDR2 YYEEEE. V was clipped by 1 base and J by 4 bases; unmatched bases: 19. This CDR3 comprises 19 residues. CDR3 coding DNA: TGTGCCAGCAGCTTGAGGGTCGGGACTAGTTGGAGGATACTTTACGAGCAGTACTTC. Amino acids: CASSLRVGTSWRILYEQYF.

This clonotype appeared many times. The chain carries TRBV9 and TRBJ2-7, with D uncertain. Trimming removed 0 bases from V and 1 base from J, with 5 bases in between. The CDR3 sequence is 13 residues long. CDR1 SGDLS and CDR2 YYNGEE come from the germline V gene. The CDR3 sequence: CASSVGPSYEQYF. CDR3 bases: TGTGCCAGCAGCGTAGGGCCGTCCTACGAGCAGTACTTC.

J is TRBJ2-5 and V is TRBV28; 7 positions match TRBD1. The ends lost 5 bases at V and 3 bases at J; junction bases unmatched: 9. The CDR3 runs 15 residues. Germline V CDR1 and CDR2: MDHEN, SYDVKM. CDR3 DNA sequence: TGTGCCAGCAGTCCGTGGACAGGAGGCGAAGAGACCCAGTACTTC. Protein product: CASSPWTGGEETQYF.

The rearrangement uses TRBV4-1 and TRBJ1-5; D may be TRBD1 (6 bases). Germline CDR1 reads MGHRA; CDR2 reads YSYEKL. The germline V and J ends were trimmed by 5 bases and 0 bases, with 20 bases remaining between them. This CDR3 has 18 residues. This CDR3 is CASSTGVDSSISNQPQHF. DNA for the CDR3: TGCGCCAGCAGCACCGGGGTGGACAGCTCTATTAGCAATCAGCCCCAGCATTTT.

The chain has TRBV15 and TRBJ2-7; 7 bases agree with TRBD1. Germline CDR1 LNHNV, CDR2 YYDKDF (reference sequence). With 7 bases clipped from V and 2 bases from J, the junction kept 17 bases outside the gene matches. The CDR3 loop spans 17 amino acids. The CDR3: CATTHRDSPSFPYEQYF. The CDR3 nucleotides read TGTGCCACCACTCACCGGGACAGCCCCTCATTTCCCTACGAGCAGTACTTC.

Ten or more counts support this clonotype. V is TRBV7-9 and J is TRBJ2-7; tentatively, D is TRBD2 (5 bases). The CDR3 is 14 amino acids. Looked up from germline, CDR1 is SEHNR and CDR2 is FQNEAQ (reference sequence). V shed 2 bases and J shed 0 bases, with 8 bases lying between them. In nucleotides, the CDR3 is TGTGCCAGCAGCTTATTTCGGGACTCCTACGAGCAGTACTTC. Amino acid sequence: CASSLFRDSYEQYF.